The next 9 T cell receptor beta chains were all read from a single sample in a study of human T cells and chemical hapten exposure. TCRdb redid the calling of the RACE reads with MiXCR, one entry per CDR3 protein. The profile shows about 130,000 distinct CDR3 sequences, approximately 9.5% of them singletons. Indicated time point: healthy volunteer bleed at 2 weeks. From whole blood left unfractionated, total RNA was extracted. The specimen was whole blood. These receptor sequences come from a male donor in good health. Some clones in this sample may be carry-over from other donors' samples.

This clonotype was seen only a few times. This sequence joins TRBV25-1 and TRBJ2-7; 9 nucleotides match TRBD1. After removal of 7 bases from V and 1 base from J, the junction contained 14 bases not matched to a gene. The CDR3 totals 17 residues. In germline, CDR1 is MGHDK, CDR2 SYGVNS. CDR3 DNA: TGTGCCAGCACCCCCCTAGGTTCGACAGGGGGATCCTACGAGCAGTACTTC. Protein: CASTPLGSTGGSYEQYF.

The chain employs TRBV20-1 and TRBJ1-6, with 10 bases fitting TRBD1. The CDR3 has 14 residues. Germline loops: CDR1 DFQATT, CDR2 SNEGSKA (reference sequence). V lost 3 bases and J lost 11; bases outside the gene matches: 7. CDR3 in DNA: TGCAGTGCTAGCTGGGACAGGGGAGGGGCACCCCTCCACTTT. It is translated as CSASWDRGGAPLHF.

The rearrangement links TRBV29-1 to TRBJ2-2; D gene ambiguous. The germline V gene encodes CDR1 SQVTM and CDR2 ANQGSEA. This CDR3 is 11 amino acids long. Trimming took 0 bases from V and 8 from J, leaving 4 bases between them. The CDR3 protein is CSVEEGGELFF. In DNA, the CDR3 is TGCAGCGTTGAAGAGGGTGGGGAGCTGTTTTTT.

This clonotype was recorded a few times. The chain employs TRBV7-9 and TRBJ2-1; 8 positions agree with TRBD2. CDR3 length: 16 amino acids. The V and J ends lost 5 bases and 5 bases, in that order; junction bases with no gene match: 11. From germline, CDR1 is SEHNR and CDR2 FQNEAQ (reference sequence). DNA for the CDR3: TGTGCCAGCAGCACCCCAACTAGCGGAGGGAACAATGAGCAGTTCTTC. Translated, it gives CASSTPTSGGNNEQFF.

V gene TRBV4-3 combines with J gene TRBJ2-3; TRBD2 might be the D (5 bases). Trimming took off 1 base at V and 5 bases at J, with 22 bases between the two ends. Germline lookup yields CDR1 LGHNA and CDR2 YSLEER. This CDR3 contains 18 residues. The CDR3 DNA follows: TGCGCCAGCAGCCAAGGAAGGATGAGGGTATGGGCAGGAGATACGCAGTATTTT. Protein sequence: CASSQGRMRVWAGDTQYF.

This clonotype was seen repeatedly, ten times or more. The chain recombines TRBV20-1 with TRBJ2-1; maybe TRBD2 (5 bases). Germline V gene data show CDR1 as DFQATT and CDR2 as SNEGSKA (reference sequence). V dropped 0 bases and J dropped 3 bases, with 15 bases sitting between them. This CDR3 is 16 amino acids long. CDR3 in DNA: TGCAGTGCTAGAGATAATTGGCGGGCGGACTACAATGAGCAGTTCTTC. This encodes CSARDNWRADYNEQFF.

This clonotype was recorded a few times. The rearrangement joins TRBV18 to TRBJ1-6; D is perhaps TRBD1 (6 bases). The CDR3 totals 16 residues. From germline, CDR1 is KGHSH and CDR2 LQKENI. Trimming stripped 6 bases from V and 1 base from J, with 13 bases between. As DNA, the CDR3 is TGTGCCAGCTCGTACGGCCAGGGGTCCTATAATTCACCCCTCCACTTT. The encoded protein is CASSYGQGSYNSPLHF.

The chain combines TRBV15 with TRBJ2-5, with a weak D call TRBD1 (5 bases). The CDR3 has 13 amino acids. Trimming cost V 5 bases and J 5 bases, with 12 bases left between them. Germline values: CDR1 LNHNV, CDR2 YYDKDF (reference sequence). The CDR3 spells CATSGPPGETQYF. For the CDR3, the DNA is TGTGCCACCAGCGGCCCCCCAGGGGAGACCCAGTACTTC.

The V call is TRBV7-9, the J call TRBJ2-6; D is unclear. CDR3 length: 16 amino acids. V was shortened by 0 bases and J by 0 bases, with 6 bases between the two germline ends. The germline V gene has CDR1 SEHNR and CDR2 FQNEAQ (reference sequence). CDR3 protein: CASSLASGSGANVLTF. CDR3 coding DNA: TGTGCCAGCAGCTTAGCGTCGGGCTCTGGGGCCAACGTCCTGACTTTC.